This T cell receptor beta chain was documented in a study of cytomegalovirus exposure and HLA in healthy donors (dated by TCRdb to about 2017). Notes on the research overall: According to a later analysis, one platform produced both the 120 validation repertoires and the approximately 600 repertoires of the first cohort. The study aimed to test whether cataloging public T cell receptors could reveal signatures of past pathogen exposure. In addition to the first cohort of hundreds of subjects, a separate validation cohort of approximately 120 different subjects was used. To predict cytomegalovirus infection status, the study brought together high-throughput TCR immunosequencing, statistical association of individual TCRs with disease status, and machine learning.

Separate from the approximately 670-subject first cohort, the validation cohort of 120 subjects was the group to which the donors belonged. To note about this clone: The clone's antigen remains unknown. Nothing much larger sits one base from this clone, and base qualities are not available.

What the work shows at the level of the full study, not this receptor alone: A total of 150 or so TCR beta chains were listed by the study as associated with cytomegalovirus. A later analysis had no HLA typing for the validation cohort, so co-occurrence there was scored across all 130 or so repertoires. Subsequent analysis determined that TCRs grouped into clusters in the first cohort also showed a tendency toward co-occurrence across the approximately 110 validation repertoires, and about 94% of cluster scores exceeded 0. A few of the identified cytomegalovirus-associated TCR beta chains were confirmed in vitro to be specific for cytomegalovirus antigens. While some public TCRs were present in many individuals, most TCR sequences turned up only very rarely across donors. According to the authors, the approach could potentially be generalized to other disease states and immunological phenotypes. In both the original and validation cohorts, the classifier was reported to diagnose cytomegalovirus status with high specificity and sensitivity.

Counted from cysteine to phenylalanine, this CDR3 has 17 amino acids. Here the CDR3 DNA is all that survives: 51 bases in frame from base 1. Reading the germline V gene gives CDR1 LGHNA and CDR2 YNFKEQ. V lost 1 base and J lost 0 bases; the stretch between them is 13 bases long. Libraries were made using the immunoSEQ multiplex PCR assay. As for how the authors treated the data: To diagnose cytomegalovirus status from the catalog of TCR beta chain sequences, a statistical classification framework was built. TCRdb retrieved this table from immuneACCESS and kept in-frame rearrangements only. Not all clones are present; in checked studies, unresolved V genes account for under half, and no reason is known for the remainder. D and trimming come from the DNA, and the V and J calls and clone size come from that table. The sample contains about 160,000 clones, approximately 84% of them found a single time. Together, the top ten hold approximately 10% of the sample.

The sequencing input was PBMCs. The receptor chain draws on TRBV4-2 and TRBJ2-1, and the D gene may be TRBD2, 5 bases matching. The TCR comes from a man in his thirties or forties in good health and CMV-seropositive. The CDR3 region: CASSQAPTTSSYNEQFF. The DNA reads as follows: TGTGCCAGCAGCCAAGCGCCGACTACTAGCTCCTACAATGAGCAGTTCTTC.